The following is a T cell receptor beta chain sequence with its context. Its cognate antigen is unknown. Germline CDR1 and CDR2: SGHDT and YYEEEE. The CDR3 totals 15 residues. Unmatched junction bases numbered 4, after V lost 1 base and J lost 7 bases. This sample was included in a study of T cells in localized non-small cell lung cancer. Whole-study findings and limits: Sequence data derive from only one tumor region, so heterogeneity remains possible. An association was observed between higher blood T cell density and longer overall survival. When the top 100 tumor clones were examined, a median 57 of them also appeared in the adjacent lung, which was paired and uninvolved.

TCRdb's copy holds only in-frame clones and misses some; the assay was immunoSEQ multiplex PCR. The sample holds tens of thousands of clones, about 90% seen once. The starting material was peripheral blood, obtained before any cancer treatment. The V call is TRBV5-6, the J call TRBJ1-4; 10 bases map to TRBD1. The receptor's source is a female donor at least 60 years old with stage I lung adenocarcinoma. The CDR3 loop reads CASSLTRTGGEKLFF. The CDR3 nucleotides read TGTGCCAGCAGCTTGACTAGGACAGGGGGTGAAAAACTGTTTTTT.